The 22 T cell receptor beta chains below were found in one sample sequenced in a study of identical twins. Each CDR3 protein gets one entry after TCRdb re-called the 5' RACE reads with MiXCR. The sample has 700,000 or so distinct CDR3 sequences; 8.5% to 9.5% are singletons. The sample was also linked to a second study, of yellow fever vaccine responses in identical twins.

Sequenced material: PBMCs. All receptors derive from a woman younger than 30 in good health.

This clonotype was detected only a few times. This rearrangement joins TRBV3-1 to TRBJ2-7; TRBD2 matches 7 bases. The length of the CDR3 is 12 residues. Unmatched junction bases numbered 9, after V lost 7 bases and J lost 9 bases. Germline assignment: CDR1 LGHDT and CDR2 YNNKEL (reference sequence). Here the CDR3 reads CASISPAGAQYF. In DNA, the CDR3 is TGTGCCAGCATATCCCCGGCGGGAGCGCAGTACTTC.

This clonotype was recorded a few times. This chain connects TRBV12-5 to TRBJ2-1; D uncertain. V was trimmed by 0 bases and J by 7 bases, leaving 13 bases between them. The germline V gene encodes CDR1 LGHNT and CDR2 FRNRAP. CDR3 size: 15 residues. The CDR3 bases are TGTGCTAGTGGTTTGGTAACGGTCACGGCAAATGAGCAGTTCTTC. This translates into CASGLVTVTANEQFF.

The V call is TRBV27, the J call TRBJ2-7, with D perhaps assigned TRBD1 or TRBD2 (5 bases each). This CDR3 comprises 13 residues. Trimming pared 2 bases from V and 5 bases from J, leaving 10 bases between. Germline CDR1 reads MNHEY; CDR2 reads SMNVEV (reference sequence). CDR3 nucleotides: TGTGCCAGCAGTTTAGGATGGGGGAACGAGCAGTACTTC. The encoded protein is CASSLGWGNEQYF.

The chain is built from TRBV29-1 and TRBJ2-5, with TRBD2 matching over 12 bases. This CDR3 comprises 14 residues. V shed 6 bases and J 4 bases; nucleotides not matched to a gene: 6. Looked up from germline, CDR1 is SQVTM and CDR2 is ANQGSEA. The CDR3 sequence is CSVDTSGGSETQYF. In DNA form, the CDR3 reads TGCAGCGTCGATACTAGCGGGGGGTCAGAGACCCAGTACTTC. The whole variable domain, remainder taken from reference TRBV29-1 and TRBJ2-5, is SAVISQKPSRDICQRGTSLTIQCQVDSQVTMMFWYRQQPGQSLTLIATANQGSEATYESGFVIDKFPISRPNLTFSTLTVSNMSPEDSSIYLCSVDTSGGSETQYFGPGTRLLVL.

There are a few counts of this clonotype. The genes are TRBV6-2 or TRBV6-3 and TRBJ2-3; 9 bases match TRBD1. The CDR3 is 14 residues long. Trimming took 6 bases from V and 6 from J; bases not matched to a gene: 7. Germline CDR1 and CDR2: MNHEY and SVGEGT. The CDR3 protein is CASRDRGMVDTQYF. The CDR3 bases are TGTGCCAGCAGAGACAGGGGGATGGTCGATACGCAGTATTTT.

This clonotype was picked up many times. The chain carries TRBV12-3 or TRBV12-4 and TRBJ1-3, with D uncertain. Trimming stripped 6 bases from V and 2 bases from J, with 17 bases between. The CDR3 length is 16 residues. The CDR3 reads CASSFGRIPTGNTIYF. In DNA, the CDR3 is TGTGCCAGCAGCTTCGGACGGATACCTACTGGAAACACCATATATTTT.

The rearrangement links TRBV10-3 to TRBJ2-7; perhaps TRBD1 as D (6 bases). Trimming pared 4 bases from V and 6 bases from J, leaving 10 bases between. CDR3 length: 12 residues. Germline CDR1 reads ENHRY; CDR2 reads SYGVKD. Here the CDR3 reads CAISAGDTEQYF. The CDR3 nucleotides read TGTGCCATCAGTGCAGGGGACACCGAGCAGTACTTC.

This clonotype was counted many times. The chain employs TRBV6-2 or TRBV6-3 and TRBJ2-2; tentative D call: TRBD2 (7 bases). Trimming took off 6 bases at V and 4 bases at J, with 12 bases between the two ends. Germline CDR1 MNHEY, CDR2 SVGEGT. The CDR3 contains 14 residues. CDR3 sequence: CASRAGAATGELFF. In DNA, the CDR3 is TGTGCCAGCAGGGCGGGGGCAGCCACCGGGGAGCTGTTTTTT.

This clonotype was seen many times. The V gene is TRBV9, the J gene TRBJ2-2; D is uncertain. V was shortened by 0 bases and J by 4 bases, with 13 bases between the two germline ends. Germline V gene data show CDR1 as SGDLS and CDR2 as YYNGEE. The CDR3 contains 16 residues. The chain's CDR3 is CASSVVSHGGTGELFF. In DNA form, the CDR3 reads TGTGCCAGCAGCGTAGTCTCCCATGGCGGCACCGGGGAGCTGTTTTTT.

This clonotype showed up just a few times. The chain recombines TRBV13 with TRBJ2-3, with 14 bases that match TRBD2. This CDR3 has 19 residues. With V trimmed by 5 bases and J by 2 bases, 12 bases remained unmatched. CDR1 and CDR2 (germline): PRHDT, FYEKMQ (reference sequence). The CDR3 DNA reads TGTGCCAGCAGCAGTCTAGAGGGACTAGCGGGAGTGGTCACAGATACGCAGTATTTT. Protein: CASSSLEGLAGVVTDTQYF.

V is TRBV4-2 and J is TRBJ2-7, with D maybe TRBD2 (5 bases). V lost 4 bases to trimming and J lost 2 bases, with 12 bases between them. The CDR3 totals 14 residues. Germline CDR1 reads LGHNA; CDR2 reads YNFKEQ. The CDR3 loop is CASSPLGETYEQYF. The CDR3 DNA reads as TGTGCCAGCAGCCCTCTCGGGGAGACCTACGAGCAGTACTTC.

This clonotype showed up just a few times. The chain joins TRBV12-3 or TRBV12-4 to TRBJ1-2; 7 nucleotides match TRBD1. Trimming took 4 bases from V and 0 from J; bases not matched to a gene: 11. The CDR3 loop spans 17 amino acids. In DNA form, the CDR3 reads TGTGCCAGCAGTTCCCCCGACAGGGTTGGGCCTAACTATGGCTACACCTTC. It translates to CASSSPDRVGPNYGYTF.

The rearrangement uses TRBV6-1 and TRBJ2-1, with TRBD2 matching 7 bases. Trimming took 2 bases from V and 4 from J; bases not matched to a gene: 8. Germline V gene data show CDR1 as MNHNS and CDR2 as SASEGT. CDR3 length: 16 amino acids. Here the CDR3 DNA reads TGTGCCAGCAGTGAATTAGCTAGCGGTCTTTACAATGAGCAGTTCTTC. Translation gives CASSELASGLYNEQFF.

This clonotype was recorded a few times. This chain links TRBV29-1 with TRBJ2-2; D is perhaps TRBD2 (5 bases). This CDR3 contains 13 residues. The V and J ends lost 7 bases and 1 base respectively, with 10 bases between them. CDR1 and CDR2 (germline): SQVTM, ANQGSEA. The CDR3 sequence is CSAFRGNTGELFF. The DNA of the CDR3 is TGCAGCGCATTCCGGGGGAACACCGGGGAGCTGTTTTTT.

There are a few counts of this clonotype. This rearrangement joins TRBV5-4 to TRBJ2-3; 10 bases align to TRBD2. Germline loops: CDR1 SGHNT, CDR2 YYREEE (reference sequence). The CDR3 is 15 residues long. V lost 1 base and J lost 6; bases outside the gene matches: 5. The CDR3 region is CASSLTAGGRDTQYF. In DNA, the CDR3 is TGTGCCAGCAGCTTGACAGCGGGAGGGAGGGATACGCAGTATTTT. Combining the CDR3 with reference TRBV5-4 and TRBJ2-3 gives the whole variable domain ETGVTQSPTHLIKTRGQQVTLRCSSQSGHNTVSWYQQALGQGPQFIFQYYREEENGRGNFPPRFSGLQFPNYSSELNVNALELDDSALYLCASSLTAGGRDTQYFGPGTRLTVL.

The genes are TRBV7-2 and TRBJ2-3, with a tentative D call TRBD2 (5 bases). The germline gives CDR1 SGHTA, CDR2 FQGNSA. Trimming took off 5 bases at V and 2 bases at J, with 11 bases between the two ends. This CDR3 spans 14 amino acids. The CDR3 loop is CASSRTEVTDTQYF. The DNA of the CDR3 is TGTGCCAGCAGCAGGACGGAGGTCACAGATACGCAGTATTTT.

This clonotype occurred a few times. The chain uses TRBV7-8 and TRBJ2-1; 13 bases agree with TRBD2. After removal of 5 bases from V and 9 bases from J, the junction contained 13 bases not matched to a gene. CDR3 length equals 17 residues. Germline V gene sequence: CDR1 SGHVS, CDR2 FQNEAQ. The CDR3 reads CASSDRLAGGPQAEQFF. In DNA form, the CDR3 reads TGTGCCAGCAGCGACCGACTAGCGGGGGGCCCCCAGGCTGAGCAGTTCTTC. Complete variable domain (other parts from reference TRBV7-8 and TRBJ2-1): GAGVSQSPRYKVAKRGQDVALRCDPISGHVSLFWYQQALGQGPEFLTYFQNEAQLDKSGLPSDRFFAERPEGSVSTLKIQRTQQEDSAVYLCASSDRLAGGPQAEQFFGPGTRLTVL.

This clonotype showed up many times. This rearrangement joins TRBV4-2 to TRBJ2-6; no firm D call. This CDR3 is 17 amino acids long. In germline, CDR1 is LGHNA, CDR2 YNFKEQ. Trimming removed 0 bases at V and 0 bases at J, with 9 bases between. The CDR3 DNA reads TGTGCCAGCAGCCAAGATGGACGGTCCTCTGGGGCCAACGTCCTGACTTTC. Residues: CASSQDGRSSGANVLTF.

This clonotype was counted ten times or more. This CDR3 reads CASSFSGANTGELFF. CDR3 DNA: TGTGCCAGCAGCTTCTCCGGGGCGAACACCGGGGAGCTGTTTTTT. The chain has TRBV7-9 and TRBJ2-2; D is perhaps TRBD2 (5 bases). In germline, CDR1 is SEHNR, CDR2 FQNEAQ (reference sequence). The germline V and J ends were trimmed by 3 bases and 0 bases, with 8 bases remaining between them. This CDR3 spans 15 amino acids.

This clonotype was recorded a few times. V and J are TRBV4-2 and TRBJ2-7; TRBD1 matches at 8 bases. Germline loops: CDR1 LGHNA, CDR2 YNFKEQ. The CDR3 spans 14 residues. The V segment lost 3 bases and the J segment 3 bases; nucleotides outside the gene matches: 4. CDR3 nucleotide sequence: TGTGCCAGCAGCCAGCCTGGACAGGGCTACGAGCAGTACTTC. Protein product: CASSQPGQGYEQYF.

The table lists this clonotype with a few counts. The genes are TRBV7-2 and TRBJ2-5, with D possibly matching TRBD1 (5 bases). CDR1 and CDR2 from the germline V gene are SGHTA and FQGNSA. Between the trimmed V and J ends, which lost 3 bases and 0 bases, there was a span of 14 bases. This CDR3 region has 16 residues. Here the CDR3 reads CASSLAPRTYQETQYF. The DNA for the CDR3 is TGTGCCAGCAGCTTGGCCCCCAGGACATACCAAGAGACCCAGTACTTC.

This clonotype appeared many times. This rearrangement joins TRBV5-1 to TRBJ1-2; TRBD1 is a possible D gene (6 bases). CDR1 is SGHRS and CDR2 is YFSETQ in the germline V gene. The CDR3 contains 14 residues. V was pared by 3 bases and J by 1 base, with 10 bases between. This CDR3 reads CASSYTGINYGYTF. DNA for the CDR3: TGCGCCAGCAGCTACACAGGGATTAACTATGGCTACACCTTC.